This T cell receptor (beta chain) was captured in a study of blood T cells in healthy people across ages. A second about 7 to 12 cycle PCR used barcoded and J-beta primers. TCRdb used MiXCR to reprocess the 5' RACE reads, holding one entry per CDR3 protein. This sample has around 1,500,000 distinct CDR3 sequences, with 40% to 50% found just once. This CDR3 contains 15 residues. Per the germline V gene, CDR1 is SGHDT and CDR2 is YYEEEE. Trimming removed 3 bases from V and 4 bases from J; junction bases left unmatched: 5. The sequenced sample was blood. The rearrangement links TRBV5-6 to TRBJ2-1; 9 bases match TRBD2. The source of this sequence is a young woman in good health. The CDR3 loop is CASSWAGGVYNEQFF. The CDR3 nucleotides are TGTGCCAGCAGCTGGGCGGGAGGGGTGTACAATGAGCAGTTCTTC.